This T cell receptor beta chain emerged from a study of cytomegalovirus exposure and HLA in healthy donors. Study information: In a previous analysis, 117 million unique TCR beta sequences were found from about 179 million T cells.

Overall study findings and caveats: HLA allele associations emerged for roughly 17,000 TCR beta sequences in a later analysis, at 0.05 false discovery rate.

In regard to this clone: Its cognate antigen is unknown.

Though probably carrying unrecorded immune exposures, donors were nominally healthy at sampling. 60 Vbeta and 13 Jbeta primers were used in PCR. How the authors handled the data: In a later analysis, of 70 million to 85 million unique beta chains, roughly 9.9 million appeared in at least two donors. The assay was immunoSEQ multiplex PCR, and TCRdb's table has in-frame clones only and misses some. That table supplies the V and J calls and clone size; D and trimming were determined from the DNA. The sample has about 200,000 clones, around four fifths seen once; the top ten hold less than 3%. The germline V gene encodes CDR1 SGHRS and CDR2 YFSETQ. The V end was cut by 8 bases, the J end by 4 bases, with 20 bases between. The CDR3 runs 15 residues.

This chain connects TRBV5-1 to TRBJ2-3, with a possible D match to TRBD2 (5 bases). The sequencing sample was made of PBMCs. This clonotype was obtained from a woman between 40 and 55 years old in good health and CMV-seronegative. The CDR3 DNA reads TGCGCCAGATTACTAGACTCTCACGAGGCAGATACGCAGTATTTT. Translating it yields CARLLDSHEADTQYF.